The T cell receptor beta chain described here comes from a study of blood T cells in healthy people across ages. This clonotype was recorded a few times. Through a sample-barcoded 5' primer and a J-beta primer mix, a second PCR was run for 7 to 11 cycles. A tag from a template-switch adaptor with 12 random nucleotides marked each cDNA molecule. One entry per CDR3 protein results from TCRdb running MiXCR on the 5' RACE reads. In the table there are about 580,000 distinct CDR3 sequences, about 45% of which are singletons. The CDR3 runs to 13 residues. Germline V gene data show CDR1 as LGHNA and CDR2 as YNFKEQ. The V end lost 0 bases, the J end lost 6 bases, and 9 bases lay between the germline ends.

The sequence came from an elderly man in good health. The sample taken for sequencing was blood. The chain recombines TRBV4-2 with TRBJ2-7; D is tentatively TRBD1 or TRBD2 (5 bases each). The CDR3 DNA follows: TGTGCCAGCAGCCAAGATCCGGGGACCGAGCAGTACTTC. It translates to CASSQDPGTEQYF.